Detailed here is one T cell receptor beta chain. What this receptor recognizes is not known. Per-nucleotide qualities are absent, and no much larger clonotype sits a single base away. This specimen comes from a study of patients and donors after allogeneic stem cell transplantation (dated by TCRdb to the early 2020s). Library preparation employed RT-PCR. This sample was sequenced with a NextSeq 550. TCRdb reprocessing: public reads trimmed at Q25 with fastp, clones called with MiXCR, in-frame beta chains kept. For every CDR3 protein sequence, its rows merge into one entry that carries the most common genes and DNA. The sample contains about 40,000 distinct CDR3 sequences, over 25% of them found a single time. The ten largest clonotypes hold 60% to 80% of the sample. The sequenced sample was blood, either unsorted or a sorted T cell fraction (not recorded which). The sequence derives from a human donor who was either an allogeneic HSCT recipient or a stem cell or donor lymphocyte infusion donor (not recorded which). It is not recorded whose cells these are; they may come from a transplant donor.

The DNA sequence follows: TGCGCCAGCAGCTTTCTCGGTCCGGGCAATTCAGATACGCAGTATTTT. It specifies CASSFLGPGNSDTQYF. The rearranged segments are TRBV5-1 and TRBJ2-3, with the D gene too uncertain to name. A distance of 17 bases separates the germline ends of V and J, which lose 2 bases and 4 bases respectively. Its CDR3 holds 16 amino acids, cysteine through phenylalanine. This entry keeps only the CDR3 DNA: 48 bases, framed from base 1. The CDR1 and CDR2 encoded by the germline V gene are SGHRS and YFSETQ. Extended through the reference TRBV5-1 and TRBJ2-3 proteins, this CDR3 yields the full variable domain: KAGVTQTPRYLIKTRGQQVTLSCSPISGHRSVSWYQQTPGQGLQFLFEYFSETQRNKGNFPGRFSGRQFSNSRSEMNVSTLELGDSALYLCASSFLGPGNSDTQYFGPGTRLTVL.